Described below is a single T cell receptor beta chain sequence and its context. One junction end does not reproduce the germline sequence, and a read error may be involved. This sample was included in a study of blood T cell repertoires in COVID-19. About the study: Nucleic acid was either cDNA or gDNA, and it came from T cells, B-cell-depleted T cells, or PBMCs.

There are 14 residues in the CDR3. Germline lookup yields CDR1 MDHEN and CDR2 SYDVKM. Clones were read by immunoSEQ multiplex PCR, and TCRdb kept only the in-frame ones, dropping some. The table has about 140,000 clones, roughly 90% seen once. The clonotype originates from a man aged 45-65 years with active or convalescent COVID-19. V gene TRBV28 combines with J gene TRBJ2-1; the match to TRBD2 covers 12 bases. The specimen sequenced was peripheral blood. The CDR3: CASSLASGRASYLF. The CDR3 coding sequence is TGTGCCAGCAGTTTGGCTAGCGGGAGGGCCAGTTATCTCTTC.